The clone carrying this T cell receptor (beta chain) has just a few counts. Time point reported: newly diagnosed GD, antithyroid drugs for less than 3 months. TCR sequences were obtained from RNA taken from PBMCs. The sample originates from a study of regulatory T cells in long-lasting Graves disease. Across the study: The antithyroid drugs taken by newly diagnosed Graves' patients had been used for under 3 months.

TCR beta libraries were built with iRepertoire HTBI primers and Arm-PCR of CDR3 regions. MiXCR, run by TCRdb on the multiplex PCR reads, gives a single entry per CDR3 protein. The table shows about 400,000 distinct CDR3 sequences, with 15% occurring only once. The CDR3 length is 16 residues. Germline CDR1 is MNHEY and CDR2 is SVGEGT. Deletions cut 0 bases from V and 8 bases from J, with 16 bases between. These data also formed part of another study, on T cells in Graves' hyperthyroidism and ophthalmopathy.

The clonotype was recovered from a woman aged 40 to 55 with Graves disease. The rearrangement links TRBV6-2 or TRBV6-3 to TRBJ2-2, with D perhaps matching TRBD1 (5 bases). Sequenced here: peripheral blood mononuclear cells (PBMCs), sampled at new diagnosis, from a patient treated with antithyroid drugs. Here the CDR3 reads CASSYSPTGLDGELFF. CDR3 nucleotides: TGTGCCAGCAGTTACTCGCCCACAGGCCTCGATGGGGAGCTGTTTTTT.